These 4 T cell receptor beta chains originate from one sample sequenced in a study of blood T cell repertoires in COVID-19. TCRdb's table, derived via immunoSEQ multiplex PCR, lists solely in-frame clones and lacks some. This sample has about 270,000 clones, with more than 75% found just once. Sequenced material: PBMCs or T cells enriched from blood (not recorded which). The receptors derive from a woman in her forties with acute COVID-19.

The chain couples TRBV24-1 to TRBJ2-1; 11 nucleotides line up with TRBD2. The CDR3 contains 16 residues. Germline CDR1 reads KGHDR; CDR2 reads SFDVKD. V lost 4 bases and J lost 8; bases outside the gene matches: 9. CDR3 loop: CATSDRSGGALYEQFF. CDR3 nucleotide sequence: TGTGCCACCAGTGACCGTAGCGGGGGGGCGTTGTATGAGCAGTTCTTC.

The gene calls are TRBV7-2 and TRBJ2-2; 11 bases fit TRBD2. Germline CDR1 reads SGHTA; CDR2 reads FQGNSA. The ends lost 4 bases at V and 7 bases at J; junction bases unmatched: 11. The CDR3 loop spans 17 amino acids. CDR3 in amino acids: CASSSPLAGGFGGELFF. The CDR3 DNA reads as TGTGCCAGCAGCTCGCCCCTAGCGGGGGGATTTGGCGGGGAGCTGTTTTTT. The full variable domain, completed using reference TRBV7-2 and TRBJ2-2, is GAGVSQSPSNKVTEKGKDVELRCDPISGHTALYWYRQSLGQGLEFLIYFQGNSAPDKSGLPSDRFSAERTGGSVSTLTIQRTQQEDSAVYLCASSSPLAGGFGGELFFGEGSRLTVL.

The CDR3 DNA is TGTGCCAGGAAGAGTCAGCCCCAGCATTTT. Its translation is CARKSQPQHF. The rearrangement links TRBV6-4 to TRBJ1-5; no reliable D call. The CDR3 runs to 10 residues. Germline V gene lookup returns CDR1 MRHNA and CDR2 SNTAGT. V dropped 9 bases and J dropped 6 bases, with 6 bases sitting between them.

The chain has TRBV2 and TRBJ1-1, with D unclear. Looked up from germline, CDR1 is SNHLY and CDR2 is FYNNEI. The CDR3 has 12 amino acids. With 6 bases removed from V and 2 bases from J, the gap between germline ends came to 7 bases. The CDR3 sequence is CASSGENTEAFF. The CDR3 nucleotides read TGTGCCAGCAGCGGGGAAAACACTGAAGCTTTCTTT.